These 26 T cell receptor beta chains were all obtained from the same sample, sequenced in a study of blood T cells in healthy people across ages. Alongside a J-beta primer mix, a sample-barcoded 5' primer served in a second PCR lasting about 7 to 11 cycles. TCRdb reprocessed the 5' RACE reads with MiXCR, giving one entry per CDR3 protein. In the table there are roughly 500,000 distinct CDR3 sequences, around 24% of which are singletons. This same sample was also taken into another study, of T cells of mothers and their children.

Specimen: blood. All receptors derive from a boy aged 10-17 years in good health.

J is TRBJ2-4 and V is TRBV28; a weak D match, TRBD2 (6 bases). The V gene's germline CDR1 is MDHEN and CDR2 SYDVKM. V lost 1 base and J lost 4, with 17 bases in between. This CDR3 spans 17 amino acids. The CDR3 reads CASSLYFDVGGKNIQYF. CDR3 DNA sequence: TGTGCCAGCAGTTTATATTTCGACGTTGGGGGGAAAAACATTCAGTACTTC.

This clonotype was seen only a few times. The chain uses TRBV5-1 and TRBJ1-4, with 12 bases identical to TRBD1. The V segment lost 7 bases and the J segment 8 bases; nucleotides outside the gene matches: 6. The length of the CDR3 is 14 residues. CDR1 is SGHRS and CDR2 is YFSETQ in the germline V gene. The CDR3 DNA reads TGCGCCAGCGCGAAGGGACAGGGGGCAGAAAAACTGTTTTTT. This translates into CASAKGQGAEKLFF.

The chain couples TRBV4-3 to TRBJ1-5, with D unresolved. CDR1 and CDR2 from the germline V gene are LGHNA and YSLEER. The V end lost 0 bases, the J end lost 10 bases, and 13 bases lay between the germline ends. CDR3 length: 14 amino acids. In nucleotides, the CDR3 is TGCGCCAGCAGCCAAGAGCATGGCCCGCGTCCCCAGCATTTT. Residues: CASSQEHGPRPQHF.

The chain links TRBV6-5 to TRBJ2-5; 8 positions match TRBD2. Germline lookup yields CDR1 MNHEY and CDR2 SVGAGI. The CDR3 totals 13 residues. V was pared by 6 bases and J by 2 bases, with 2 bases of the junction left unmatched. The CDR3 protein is CASRLAAQETQYF. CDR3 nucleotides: TGTGCCAGCAGACTAGCGGCTCAAGAGACCCAGTACTTC.

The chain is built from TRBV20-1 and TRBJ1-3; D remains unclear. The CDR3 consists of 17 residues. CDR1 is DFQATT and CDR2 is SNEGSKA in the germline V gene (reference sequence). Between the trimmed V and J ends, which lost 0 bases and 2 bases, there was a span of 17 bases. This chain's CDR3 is CSARDLVTASTGNTIYF. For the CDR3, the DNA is TGCAGTGCTAGAGATCTCGTAACAGCGAGTACTGGAAACACCATATATTTT.

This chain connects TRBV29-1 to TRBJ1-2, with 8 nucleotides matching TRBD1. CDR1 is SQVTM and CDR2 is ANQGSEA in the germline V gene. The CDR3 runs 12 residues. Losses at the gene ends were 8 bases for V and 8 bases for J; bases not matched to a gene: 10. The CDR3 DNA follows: TGCAGCCCCACGAGGACAGGGTCAGGCTACACCTTC. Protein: CSPTRTGSGYTF.

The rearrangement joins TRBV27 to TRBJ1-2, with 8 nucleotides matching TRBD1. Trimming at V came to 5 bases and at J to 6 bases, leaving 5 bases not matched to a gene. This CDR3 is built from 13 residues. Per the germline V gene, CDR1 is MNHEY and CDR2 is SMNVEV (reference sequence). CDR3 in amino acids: CASSIHRGNGYTF. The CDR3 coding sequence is TGTGCCAGCAGTATTCACAGGGGGAATGGCTACACCTTC.

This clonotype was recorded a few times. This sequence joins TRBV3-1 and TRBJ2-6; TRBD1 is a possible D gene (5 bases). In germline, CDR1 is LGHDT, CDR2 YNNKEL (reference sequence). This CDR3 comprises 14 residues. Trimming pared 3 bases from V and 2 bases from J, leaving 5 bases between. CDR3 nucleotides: TGTGCCAGCAGCCACAGGGCTGGGGCCAACGTCCTGACTTTC. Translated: CASSHRAGANVLTF.

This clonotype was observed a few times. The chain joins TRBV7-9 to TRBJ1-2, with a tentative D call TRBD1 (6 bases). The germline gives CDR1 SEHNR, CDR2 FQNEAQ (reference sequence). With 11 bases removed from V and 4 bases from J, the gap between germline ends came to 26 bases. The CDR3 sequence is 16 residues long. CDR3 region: CAGNLKWGGAGYGYTF. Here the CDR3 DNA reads TGTGCCGGCAACCTTAAGTGGGGGGGCGCCGGCTATGGCTACACCTTC.

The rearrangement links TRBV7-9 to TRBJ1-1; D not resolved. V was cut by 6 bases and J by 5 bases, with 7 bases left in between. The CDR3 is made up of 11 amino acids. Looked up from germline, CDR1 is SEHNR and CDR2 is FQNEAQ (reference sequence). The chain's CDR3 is CASSKTTEAFF. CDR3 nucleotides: TGTGCCAGCAGTAAGACGACTGAAGCTTTCTTT.

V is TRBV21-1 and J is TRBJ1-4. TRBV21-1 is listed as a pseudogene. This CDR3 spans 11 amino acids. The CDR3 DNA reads TGTGCCAGCAGCAAGAGGAAAGAACTGTTTTTT. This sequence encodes CASSKRKELFF.

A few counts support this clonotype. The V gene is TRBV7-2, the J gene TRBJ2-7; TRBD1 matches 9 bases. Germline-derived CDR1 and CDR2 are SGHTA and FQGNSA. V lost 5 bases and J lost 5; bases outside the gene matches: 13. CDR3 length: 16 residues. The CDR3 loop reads CASSLTSGQGSHEQYF. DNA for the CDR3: TGTGCCAGCAGCCTGACCTCGGGACAGGGTTCCCACGAGCAGTACTTC.

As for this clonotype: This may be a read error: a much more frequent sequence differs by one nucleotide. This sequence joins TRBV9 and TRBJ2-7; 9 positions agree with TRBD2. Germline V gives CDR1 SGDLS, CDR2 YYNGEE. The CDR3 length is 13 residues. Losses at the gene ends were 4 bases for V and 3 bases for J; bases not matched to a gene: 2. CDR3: CASSMTSGYEQYF. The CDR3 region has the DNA TGTGCCAGCAGCATGACTAGCGGCTACGAGCAGTACTTC.

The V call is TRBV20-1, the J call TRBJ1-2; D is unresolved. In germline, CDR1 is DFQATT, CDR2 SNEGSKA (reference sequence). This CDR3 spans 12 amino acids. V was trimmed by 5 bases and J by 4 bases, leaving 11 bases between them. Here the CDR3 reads CSAPNLPYGYTF. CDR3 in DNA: TGCAGTGCTCCTAACTTACCCTATGGCTACACCTTC.

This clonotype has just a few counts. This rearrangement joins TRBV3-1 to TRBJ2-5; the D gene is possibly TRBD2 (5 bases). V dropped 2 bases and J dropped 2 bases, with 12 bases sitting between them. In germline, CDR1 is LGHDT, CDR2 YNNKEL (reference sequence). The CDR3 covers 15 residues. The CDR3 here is CASSQQVGRQETQYF. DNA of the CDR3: TGTGCCAGCAGCCAACAGGTGGGGAGACAAGAGACCCAGTACTTC.

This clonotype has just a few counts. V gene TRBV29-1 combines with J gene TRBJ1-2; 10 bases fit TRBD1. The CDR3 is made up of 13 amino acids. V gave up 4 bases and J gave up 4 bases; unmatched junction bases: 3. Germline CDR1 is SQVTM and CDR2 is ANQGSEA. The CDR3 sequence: CSVGRDRGYGYTF. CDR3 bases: TGCAGCGTTGGCCGGGACAGGGGCTATGGCTACACCTTC.

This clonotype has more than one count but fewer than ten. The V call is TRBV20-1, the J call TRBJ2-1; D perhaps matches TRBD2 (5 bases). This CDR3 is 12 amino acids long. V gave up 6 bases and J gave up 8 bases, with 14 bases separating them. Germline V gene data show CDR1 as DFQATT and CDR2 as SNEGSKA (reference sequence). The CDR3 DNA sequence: TGCAGTGCGAGAAAGGACTCCCATGAGCAGTTCTTC. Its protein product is CSARKDSHEQFF.

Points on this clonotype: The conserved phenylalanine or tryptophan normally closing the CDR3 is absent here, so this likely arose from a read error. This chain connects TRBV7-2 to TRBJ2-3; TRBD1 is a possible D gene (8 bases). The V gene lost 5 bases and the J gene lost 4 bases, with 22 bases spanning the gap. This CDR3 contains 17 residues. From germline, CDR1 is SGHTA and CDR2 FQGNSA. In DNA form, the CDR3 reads TGTGCCAGCAGCCCCAGGACTAGGACAGGGTTGGCAGATACGCAGTATCTT. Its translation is CASSPRTRTGLADTQYL.

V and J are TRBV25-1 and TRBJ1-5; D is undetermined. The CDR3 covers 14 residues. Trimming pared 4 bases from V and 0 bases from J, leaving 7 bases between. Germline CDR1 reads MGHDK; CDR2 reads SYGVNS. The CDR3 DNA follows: TGTGCCAGCAGTGTCAGCTATAGCAATCAGCCCCAGCATTTT. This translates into CASSVSYSNQPQHF.

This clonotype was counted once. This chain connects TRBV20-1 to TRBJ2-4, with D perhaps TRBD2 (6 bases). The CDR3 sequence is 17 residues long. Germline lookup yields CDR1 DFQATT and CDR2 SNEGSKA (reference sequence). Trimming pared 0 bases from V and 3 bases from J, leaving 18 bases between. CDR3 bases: TGCAGTGCTAGAGATTCGGGCGGGGAGTGGGGCAAAAACATTCAGTACTTC. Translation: CSARDSGGEWGKNIQYF.

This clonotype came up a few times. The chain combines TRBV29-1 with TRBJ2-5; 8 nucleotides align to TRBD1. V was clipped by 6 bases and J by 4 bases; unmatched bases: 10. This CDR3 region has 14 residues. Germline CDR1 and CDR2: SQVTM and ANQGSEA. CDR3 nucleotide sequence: TGCAGCGTCAAAGGCCGGACAGGGCTAGAGACCCAGTACTTC. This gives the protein CSVKGRTGLETQYF.

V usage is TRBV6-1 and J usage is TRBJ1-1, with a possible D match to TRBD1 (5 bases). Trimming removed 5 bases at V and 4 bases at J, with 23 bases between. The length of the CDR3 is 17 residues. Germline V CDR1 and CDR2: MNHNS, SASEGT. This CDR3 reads CASSMTGTAVTGTEAFF. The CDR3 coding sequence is TGTGCCAGCAGTATGACCGGGACGGCGGTTACGGGCACTGAAGCTTTCTTT.

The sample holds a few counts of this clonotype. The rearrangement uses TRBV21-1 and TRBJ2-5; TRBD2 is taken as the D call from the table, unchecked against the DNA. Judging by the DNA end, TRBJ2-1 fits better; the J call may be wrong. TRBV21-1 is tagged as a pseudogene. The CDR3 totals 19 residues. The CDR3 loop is CASGGWTSGRGLGYNEQFF. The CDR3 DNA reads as TGTGCCAGCGGAGGATGGACTAGCGGGAGGGGCCTGGGGTACAATGAGCAGTTCTTC.

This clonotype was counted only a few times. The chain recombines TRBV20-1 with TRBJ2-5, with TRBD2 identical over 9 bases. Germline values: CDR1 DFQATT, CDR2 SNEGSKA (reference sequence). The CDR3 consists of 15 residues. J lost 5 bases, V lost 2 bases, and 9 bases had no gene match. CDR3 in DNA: TGCAGTGCTAGATTGGCGGGAGGGCCGGGCGAGACCCAGTACTTC. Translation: CSARLAGGPGETQYF.

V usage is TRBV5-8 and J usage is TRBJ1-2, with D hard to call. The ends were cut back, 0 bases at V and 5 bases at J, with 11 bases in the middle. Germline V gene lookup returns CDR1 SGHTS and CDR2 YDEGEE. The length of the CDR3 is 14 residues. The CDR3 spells CASSLGVPGYGYTF. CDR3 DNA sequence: TGTGCCAGCAGCTTGGGTGTGCCGGGGTATGGCTACACCTTC.

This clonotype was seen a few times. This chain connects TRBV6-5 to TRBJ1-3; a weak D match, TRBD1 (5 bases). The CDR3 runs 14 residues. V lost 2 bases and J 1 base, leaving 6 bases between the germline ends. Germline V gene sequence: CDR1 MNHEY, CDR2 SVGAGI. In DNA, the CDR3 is TGTGCCAGCAGTTACCGACAGTCTGGAAACACCATATATTTT. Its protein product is CASSYRQSGNTIYF.